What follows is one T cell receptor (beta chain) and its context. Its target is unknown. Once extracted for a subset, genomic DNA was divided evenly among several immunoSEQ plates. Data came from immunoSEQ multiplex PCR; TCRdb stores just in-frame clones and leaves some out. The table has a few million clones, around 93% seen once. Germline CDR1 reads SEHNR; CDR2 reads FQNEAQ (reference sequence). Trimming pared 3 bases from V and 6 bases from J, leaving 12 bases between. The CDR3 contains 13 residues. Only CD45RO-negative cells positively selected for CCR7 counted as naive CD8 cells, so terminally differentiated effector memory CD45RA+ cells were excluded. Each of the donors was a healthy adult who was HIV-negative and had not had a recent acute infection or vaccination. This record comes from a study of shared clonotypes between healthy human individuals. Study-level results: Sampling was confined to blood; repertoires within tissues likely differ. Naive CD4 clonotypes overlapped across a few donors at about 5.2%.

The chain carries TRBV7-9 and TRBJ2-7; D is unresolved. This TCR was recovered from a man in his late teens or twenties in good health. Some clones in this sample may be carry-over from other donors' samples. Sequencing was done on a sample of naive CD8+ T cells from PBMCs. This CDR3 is CASSFPLSGEQYF. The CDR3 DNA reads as TGTGCCAGCAGCTTTCCCCTGAGTGGCGAGCAGTACTTC.